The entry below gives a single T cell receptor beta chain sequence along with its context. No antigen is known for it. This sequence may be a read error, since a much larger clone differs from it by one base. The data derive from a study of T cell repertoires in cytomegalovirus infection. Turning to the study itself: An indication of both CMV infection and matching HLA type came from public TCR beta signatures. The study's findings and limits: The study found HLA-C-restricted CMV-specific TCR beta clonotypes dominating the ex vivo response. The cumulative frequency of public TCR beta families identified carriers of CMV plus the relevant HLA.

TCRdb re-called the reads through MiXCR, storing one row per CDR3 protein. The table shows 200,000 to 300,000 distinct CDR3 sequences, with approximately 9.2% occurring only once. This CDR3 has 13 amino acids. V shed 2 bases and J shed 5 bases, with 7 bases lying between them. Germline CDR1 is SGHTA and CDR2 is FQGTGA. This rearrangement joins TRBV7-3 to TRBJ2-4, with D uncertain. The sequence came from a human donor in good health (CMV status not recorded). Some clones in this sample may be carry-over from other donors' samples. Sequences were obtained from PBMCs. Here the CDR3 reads CASSLGRENIQYF. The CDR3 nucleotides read TGTGCCAGCAGCTTAGGACGGGAAAACATTCAGTACTTC.